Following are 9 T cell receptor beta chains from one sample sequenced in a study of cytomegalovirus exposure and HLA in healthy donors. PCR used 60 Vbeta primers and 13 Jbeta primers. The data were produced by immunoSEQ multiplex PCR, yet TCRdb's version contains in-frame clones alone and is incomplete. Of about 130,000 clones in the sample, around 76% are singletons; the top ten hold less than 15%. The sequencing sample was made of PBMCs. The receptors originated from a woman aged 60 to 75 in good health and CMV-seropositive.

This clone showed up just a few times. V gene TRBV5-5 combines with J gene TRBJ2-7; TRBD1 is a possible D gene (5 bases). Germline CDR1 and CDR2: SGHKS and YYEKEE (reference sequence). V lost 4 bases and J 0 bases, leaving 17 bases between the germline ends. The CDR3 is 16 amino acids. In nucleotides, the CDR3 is TGTGCCAGCAGCGACGGCCCTCAGGGAATCTCCTACGAGCAGTACTTC. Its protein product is CASSDGPQGISYEQYF.

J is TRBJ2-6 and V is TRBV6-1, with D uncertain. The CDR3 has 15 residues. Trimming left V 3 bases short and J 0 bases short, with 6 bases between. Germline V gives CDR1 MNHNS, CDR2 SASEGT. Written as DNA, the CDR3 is TGTGCCAGCAGTGATATTAGCTCTGGGGCCAACGTCCTGACTTTC. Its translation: CASSDISSGANVLTF.

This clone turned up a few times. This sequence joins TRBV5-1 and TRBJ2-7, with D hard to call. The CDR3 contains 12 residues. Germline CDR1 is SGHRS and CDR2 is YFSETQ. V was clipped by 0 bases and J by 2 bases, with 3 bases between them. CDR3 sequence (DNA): TGCGCCAGCAGCTTGGATACCTACGAGCAGTACTTC. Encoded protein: CASSLDTYEQYF.

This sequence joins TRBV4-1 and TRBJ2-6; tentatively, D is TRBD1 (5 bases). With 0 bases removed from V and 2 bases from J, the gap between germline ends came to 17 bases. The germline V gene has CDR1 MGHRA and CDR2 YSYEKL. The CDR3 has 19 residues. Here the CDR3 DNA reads TGCGCCAGCAGCCAAGAAGGCAGGGCGCTCTACACTGGGGCCAACGTCCTGACTTTC. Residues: CASSQEGRALYTGANVLTF.

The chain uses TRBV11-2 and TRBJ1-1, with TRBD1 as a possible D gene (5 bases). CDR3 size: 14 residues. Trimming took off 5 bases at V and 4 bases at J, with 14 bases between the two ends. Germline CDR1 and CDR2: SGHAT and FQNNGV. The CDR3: CASSSGDRGTEAFF. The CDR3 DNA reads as TGTGCCAGCAGCAGCGGGGACCGGGGCACTGAAGCTTTCTTT.

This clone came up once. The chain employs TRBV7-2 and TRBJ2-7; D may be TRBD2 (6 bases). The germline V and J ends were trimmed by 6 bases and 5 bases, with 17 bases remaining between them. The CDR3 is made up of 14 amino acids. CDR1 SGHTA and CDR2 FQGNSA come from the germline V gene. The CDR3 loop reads CASRGTGSTNEQYF. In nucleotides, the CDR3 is TGTGCCAGCAGGGGAACCGGGAGTACAAACGAGCAGTACTTC.

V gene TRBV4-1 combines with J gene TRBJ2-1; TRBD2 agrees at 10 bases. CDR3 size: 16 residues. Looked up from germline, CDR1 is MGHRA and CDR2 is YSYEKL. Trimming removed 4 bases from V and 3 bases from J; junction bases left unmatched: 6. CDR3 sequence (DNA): TGCGCCAGCAGCCTCCAGCGGGGGGGCTTCTACAATGAGCAGTTCTTC. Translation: CASSLQRGGFYNEQFF.

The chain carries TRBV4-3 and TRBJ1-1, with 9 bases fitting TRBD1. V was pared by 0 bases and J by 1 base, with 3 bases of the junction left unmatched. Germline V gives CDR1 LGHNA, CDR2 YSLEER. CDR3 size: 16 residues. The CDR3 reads CASSQDRDRANTEAFF. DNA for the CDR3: TGCGCCAGCAGCCAAGATCGGGACAGGGCGAACACTGAAGCTTTCTTT.

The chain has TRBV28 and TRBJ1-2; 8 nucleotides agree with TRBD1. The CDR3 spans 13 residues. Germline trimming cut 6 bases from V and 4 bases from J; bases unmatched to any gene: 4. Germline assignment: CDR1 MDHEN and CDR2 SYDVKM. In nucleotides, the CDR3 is TGTGCCAGCAGCGGACAGGGAGGCTATGGCTACACCTTC. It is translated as CASSGQGGYGYTF.